This T cell receptor (beta chain) originates from a study of identical twins. The V gene lost 3 bases and the J gene lost 0 bases, with 8 bases spanning the gap. The CDR3 runs to 14 residues. TCRdb reprocessed the 5' RACE reads with MiXCR, giving one entry per CDR3 protein. The profile shows over 600,000 distinct CDR3 sequences, 21% of them singletons. The same data also contributed to another study, on T cells expressing NK-cell markers.

This TCR was sampled from a woman under 30 in good health. V and J are TRBV12-3 or TRBV12-4 and TRBJ1-1; D is unclear. Material: PBMCs. The CDR3 loop is CASSFVPMNTEAFF. Written as DNA, the CDR3 is TGTGCCAGCAGTTTTGTCCCCATGAACACTGAAGCTTTCTTT.